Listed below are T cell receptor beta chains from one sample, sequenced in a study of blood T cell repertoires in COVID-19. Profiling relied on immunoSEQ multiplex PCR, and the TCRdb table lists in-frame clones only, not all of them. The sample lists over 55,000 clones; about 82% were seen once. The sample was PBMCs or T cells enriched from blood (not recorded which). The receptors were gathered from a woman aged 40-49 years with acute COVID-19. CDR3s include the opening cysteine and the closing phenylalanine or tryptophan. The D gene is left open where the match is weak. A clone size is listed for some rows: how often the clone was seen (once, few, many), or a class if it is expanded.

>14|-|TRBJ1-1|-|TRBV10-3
CATREVADNTEAFF
TGTGCCACCAGGGAGGTGGCAGATAACACTGAAGCTTTCTTT
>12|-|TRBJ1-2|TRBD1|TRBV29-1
CSVRGQAGGYTF
TGCAGCGTCCGGGGACAGGCGGGCGGCTACACCTTC
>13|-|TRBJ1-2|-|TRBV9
CASSEGGYSGYTF
TGTGCCAGCAGCGAGGGGGGGTACAGTGGCTACACCTTC
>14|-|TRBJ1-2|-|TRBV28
CASTPPGDSYGYTF
TGTGCCAGCACCCCGCCGGGGGATTCCTATGGCTACACCTTC
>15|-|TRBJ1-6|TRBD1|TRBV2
CASSEGQGARSPLHF
TGTGCCAGCAGTGAGGGACAGGGGGCTCGGTCACCCCTCCACTTT
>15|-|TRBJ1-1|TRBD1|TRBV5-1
CASSLEPGQGIKAFF
TGCGCCAGCAGCTTAGAGCCGGGACAGGGGATTAAAGCTTTCTTT
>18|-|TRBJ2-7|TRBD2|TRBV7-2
CASSVTALGTSGYYEQYF
TGTGCCAGCAGCGTAACAGCTCTCGGGACTAGCGGGTATTACGAGCAGTACTTC
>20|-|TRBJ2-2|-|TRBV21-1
CASSKNEGTSGVSNTGELFF
TGTGCCAGCAGCAAGAATGAAGGGACTAGCGGGGTCTCGAACACCGGGGAGCTGTTTTTT
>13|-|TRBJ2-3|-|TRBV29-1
CSVEEGRKDTQYF
TGCAGCGTCGAGGAGGGGAGGAAAGATACGCAGTATTTT
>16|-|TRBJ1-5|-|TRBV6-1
CASSEASGGGGQPQHF
TGTGCCAGCAGTGAAGCCAGTGGGGGGGGTGGTCAGCCCCAGCATTTT
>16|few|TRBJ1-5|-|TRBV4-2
CASSQETGTRGQPQHF
TGTGCCAGCAGCCAAGAAACTGGGACCAGGGGTCAGCCCCAGCATTTT
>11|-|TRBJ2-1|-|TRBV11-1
CASQGANEQFF
TGTGCCAGCCAGGGTGCAAATGAGCAGTTCTTC
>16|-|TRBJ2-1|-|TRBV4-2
CASSLNPAGLNNEQFF
TGTGCCAGCAGCCTCAACCCAGCGGGTCTCAACAATGAGCAGTTCTTC
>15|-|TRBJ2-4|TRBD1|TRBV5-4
CASSPGQGVGIIQYF
TGTGCCAGCAGCCCTGGACAGGGCGTTGGTATCATTCAGTACTTC
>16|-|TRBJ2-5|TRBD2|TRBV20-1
CSASRGASGRWETQYF
TGCAGTGCTAGTCGAGGGGCTAGCGGGAGGTGGGAGACCCAGTACTTC
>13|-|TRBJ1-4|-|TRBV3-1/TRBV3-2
CASSQSNAEKLFF
TGTGCCAGCAGCCAATCTAATGCAGAAAAACTGTTTTTT
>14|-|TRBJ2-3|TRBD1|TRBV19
CASRGQGLTDTQYF
TGTGCCAGTAGGGGACAGGGGCTCACAGATACGCAGTATTTT
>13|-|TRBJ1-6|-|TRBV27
CASSFSNNSPLHF
TGTGCCAGCAGTTTTTCCAATAATTCACCCCTCCACTTT
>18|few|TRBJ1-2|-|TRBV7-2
CASSLDWGLTTGLAGYTF
TGTGCCAGCAGCTTAGATTGGGGTCTAACGACAGGTTTGGCCGGCTACACCTTC
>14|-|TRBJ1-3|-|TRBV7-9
CASRKGASGNTIYF
TGTGCCAGCAGAAAAGGGGCCTCTGGAAACACCATATATTTT
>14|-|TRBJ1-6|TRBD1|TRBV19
CASKRDRGESPLHF
TGTGCCAGTAAAAGGGACAGGGGGGAATCACCCCTCCACTTT
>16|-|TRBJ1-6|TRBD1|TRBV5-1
CASSLEGQGLDSPLHF
TGCGCCAGCAGCTTGGAAGGACAGGGGTTGGATTCACCCCTCCACTTT
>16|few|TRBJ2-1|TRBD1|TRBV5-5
CASSSGLGQGAFEQFF
TGTGCCAGCAGCTCTGGATTGGGACAGGGGGCTTTTGAGCAGTTCTTC
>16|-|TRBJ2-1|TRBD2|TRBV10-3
CAIRAKRENSYNEQFF
TGTGCCATCAGAGCTAAGCGGGAAAATTCCTACAATGAGCAGTTCTTC
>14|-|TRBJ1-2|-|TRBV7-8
CASSGAELNYGYTF
TGTGCCAGCAGCGGCGCGGAACTGAACTATGGCTACACCTTC
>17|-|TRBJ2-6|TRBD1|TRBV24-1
CATSDPGQGSGANVLTF
TGTGCCACCAGTGATCCGGGACAGGGTTCTGGGGCCAACGTCCTGACTTTC
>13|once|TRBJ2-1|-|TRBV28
CASSAGQPNEQFF
TGTGCCAGCAGCGCCGGACAGCCCAATGAGCAGTTCTTC
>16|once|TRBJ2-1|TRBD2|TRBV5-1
CASSLGRLAGDNEQFF
TGCGCCAGCAGCTTGGGACGACTAGCGGGGGACAATGAGCAGTTCTTC
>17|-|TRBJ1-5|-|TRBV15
CATSRDRGGASNQPQHF
TGTGCCACCAGCAGAGATAGAGGAGGAGCTAGCAATCAGCCCCAGCATTTT
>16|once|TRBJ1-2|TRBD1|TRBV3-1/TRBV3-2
CASSHPPGQANYGYTF
TGTGCCAGCAGCCACCCCCCGGGACAGGCGAACTATGGCTACACCTTC
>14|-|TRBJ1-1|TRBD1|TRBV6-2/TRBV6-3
CASSYRGQGPEAFF
TGTGCCAGCAGTTACCGGGGACAGGGGCCTGAAGCTTTCTTT
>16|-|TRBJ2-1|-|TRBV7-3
CASSLGWTTSYNEQFF
TGTGCCAGCAGCTTAGGGTGGACTACCTCCTACAATGAGCAGTTCTTC
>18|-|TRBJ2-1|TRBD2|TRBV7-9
CASSLAEWTSGSYNEQFF
TGTGCCAGCAGCTTAGCCGAATGGACTAGCGGATCCTACAATGAGCAGTTCTTC
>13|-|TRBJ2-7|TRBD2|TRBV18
CASSPGGGNEQYF
TGTGCCAGCTCACCCGGGGGGGGGAACGAGCAGTACTTC
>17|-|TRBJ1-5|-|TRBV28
CASSLGGGVRGGQPQHF
TGTGCCAGCAGTTTAGGCGGCGGAGTTAGGGGGGGCCAGCCCCAGCATTTT
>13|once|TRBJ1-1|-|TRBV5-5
CASSLAMDNEAFF
TGTGCCAGCAGCTTGGCGATGGACAATGAAGCTTTCTTT
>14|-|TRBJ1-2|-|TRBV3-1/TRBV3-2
CASSQDGAGYGYTF
TGTGCCAGCAGCCAAGATGGGGCAGGGTACGGCTACACCTTC
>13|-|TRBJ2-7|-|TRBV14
CASSQGPIYEQYF
TGTGCCAGCAGCCAAGGGCCAATCTACGAGCAGTACTTC
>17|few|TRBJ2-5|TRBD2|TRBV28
CASSAGLAGGSRYAQYF
TGTGCCAGCAGTGCGGGACTAGCGGGAGGCTCCCGATATGCCCAGTACTTC
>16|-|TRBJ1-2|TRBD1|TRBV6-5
CASSYSWQGADYGYTF
TGTGCCAGCAGTTACTCGTGGCAGGGGGCGGACTATGGCTACACCTTC
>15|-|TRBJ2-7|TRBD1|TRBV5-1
CASSLYLGQGAEQYF
TGCGCCAGCAGCTTGTACTTAGGACAGGGGGCTGAGCAGTACTTC
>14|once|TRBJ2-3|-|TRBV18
CASSPAASTDTQYF
TGTGCCAGCTCACCAGCGGCTAGCACAGATACGCAGTATTTT
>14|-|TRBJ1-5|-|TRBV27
CASSLRGSNQPQHF
TGTGCCAGCAGTTTAAGAGGGAGTAATCAGCCCCAGCATTTT
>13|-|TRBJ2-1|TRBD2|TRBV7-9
CASVKGAGDEQFF
TGTGCCAGCGTAAAGGGAGCGGGGGATGAGCAGTTCTTC
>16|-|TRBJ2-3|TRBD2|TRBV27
CATWGSGRARTDTQYF
TGTGCCACCTGGGGCAGCGGGAGGGCCCGCACAGATACGCAGTATTTT
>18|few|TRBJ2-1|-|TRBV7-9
CPSSFGGGGGSSLNEQFF
TGTCCCAGCAGCTTCGGGGGTGGGGGCGGGAGTAGTCTCAATGAGCAGTTCTTC
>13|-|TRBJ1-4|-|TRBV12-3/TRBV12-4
CASTLQVDEKLFF
TGTGCCAGCACACTCCAGGTGGATGAAAAACTGTTTTTT